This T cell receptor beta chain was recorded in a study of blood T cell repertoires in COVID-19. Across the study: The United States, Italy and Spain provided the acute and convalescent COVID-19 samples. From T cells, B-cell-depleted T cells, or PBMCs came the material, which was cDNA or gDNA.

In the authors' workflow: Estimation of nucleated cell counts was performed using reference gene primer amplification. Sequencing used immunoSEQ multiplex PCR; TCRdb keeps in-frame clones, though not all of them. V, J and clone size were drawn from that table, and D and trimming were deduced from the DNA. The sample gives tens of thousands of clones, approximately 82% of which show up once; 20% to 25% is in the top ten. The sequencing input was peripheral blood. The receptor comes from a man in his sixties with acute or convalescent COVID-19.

The CDR3 DNA sequence: TGCGCCAGCAGCAAATTGGGAGTAAGACTTAATGAAAAACTGTTTTTT. Amino acid sequence: CASSKLGVRLNEKLFF. The chain recombines TRBV4-1 with TRBJ1-4; D uncertain. Germline V gene sequence: CDR1 MGHRA, CDR2 YSYEKL. Trimming removed 5 bases from V and 4 bases from J, with 17 bases in between. This CDR3 has 16 amino acids.